These 8 T cell receptor beta chains were all obtained from the same sample, sequenced in a study of T cell responses to AZD1222 COVID-19 vaccine. Generated by immunoSEQ multiplex PCR, the TCRdb table keeps only in-frame clones and is missing some. The sample has some 110,000 clones; roughly 84% are singletons. This specimen was peripheral blood, taken 28 days after the second AZD1222 dose. These receptors came from an adult who received the AZD1222 COVID-19 vaccine.

The V gene is TRBV24-1, the J gene TRBJ2-5; the match to TRBD1 covers 7 bases. The V segment lost 1 base and the J segment 5 bases; nucleotides outside the gene matches: 9. From germline, CDR1 is KGHDR and CDR2 SFDVKD. The CDR3 runs 16 residues. This CDR3 is CATSDFVTGFAETQYF. The CDR3 coding sequence is TGTGCCACCAGTGATTTTGTGACAGGGTTTGCGGAGACCCAGTACTTC.

V is TRBV6-1 and J is TRBJ2-3, with 8 bases matching TRBD1. The CDR3 has 14 amino acids. V gave up 3 bases and J gave up 3 bases; unmatched junction bases: 2. CDR1 and CDR2 (germline): MNHNS, SASEGT. The CDR3 loop reads CASSDRGLTDTQYF. CDR3 DNA: TGTGCCAGCAGTGACAGGGGGCTGACAGATACGCAGTATTTT.

The chain carries TRBV5-4 and TRBJ1-1; unclear D gene. The CDR3 consists of 14 residues. Deletions cut 4 bases from V and 4 bases from J, with 14 bases between. Germline V gene data show CDR1 as SGHNT and CDR2 as YYREEE (reference sequence). CDR3 DNA: TGTGCCAGCAGCCCGGGGTGGGGTGGCACTGAAGCTTTCTTT. Protein product: CASSPGWGGTEAFF. Based on the CDR3 plus reference TRBV5-4 and TRBJ1-1, the full variable domain is ETGVTQSPTHLIKTRGQQVTLRCSSQSGHNTVSWYQQALGQGPQFIFQYYREEENGRGNFPPRFSGLQFPNYSSELNVNALELDDSALYLCASSPGWGGTEAFFGQGTRLTVV.

This chain connects TRBV9 to TRBJ2-1; 7 positions match TRBD2. Looked up from germline, CDR1 is SGDLS and CDR2 is YYNGEE. With 2 bases clipped from V and 5 bases from J, the junction kept 7 bases outside the gene matches. This CDR3 is built from 15 residues. The CDR3 DNA sequence: TGTGCCAGCAGCGTCTCAGCGGGGAGACACAATGAGCAGTTCTTC. It translates to CASSVSAGRHNEQFF. Based on the CDR3 plus reference TRBV9 and TRBJ2-1, the full variable domain is DSGVTQTPKHLITATGQRVTLRCSPRSGDLSVYWYQQSLDQGLQFLIQYYNGEERAKGNILERFSAQQFPDLHSELNLSSLELGDSALYFCASSVSAGRHNEQFFGPGTRLTVL.

In DNA, the CDR3 is TGTGCCAGCAGCTTAGGTATCGGCACTAGCTCCTACGAGCAGTACTTC. Amino acid sequence: CASSLGIGTSSYEQYF. The chain is built from TRBV7-2 and TRBJ2-7, with D possibly being TRBD2 (5 bases). The CDR3 loop spans 16 amino acids. Germline loops: CDR1 SGHTA, CDR2 FQGNSA. V lost 1 base to trimming and J lost 0 bases, with 13 bases between them.

The rearrangement links TRBV19 to TRBJ1-5; unclear D gene. Deletions cut 5 bases from V and 3 bases from J, with 8 bases between. Germline V gives CDR1 LNHDA, CDR2 SQIVND (reference sequence). CDR3 length: 13 amino acids. As DNA, the CDR3 is TGTGCCAGTAGTGTGGGGTTCAATCAGCCCCAGCATTTT. Protein product: CASSVGFNQPQHF.

The chain links TRBV12-3 or TRBV12-4 to TRBJ1-2, with 7 bases lining up with TRBD1. This CDR3 is built from 13 residues. J lost 5 bases, V lost 1 base, and 1 base had no gene match. The CDR3 here is CASSLGDSYGYTF. The CDR3, as DNA: TGTGCCAGCAGTTTAGGGGACAGTTATGGCTACACCTTC.

The J gene is TRBJ1-2, the V gene TRBV9; 8 bases are a match to TRBD1. V lost 4 bases, J lost 8 bases, and 13 bases stayed unmatched. The germline V gene has CDR1 SGDLS and CDR2 YYNGEE. The CDR3 has 15 amino acids. The DNA of the CDR3 is TGTGCCAGCAGCCCGAGGGCGGGACAGGCGGAGGGCTACACCTTC. Amino acids: CASSPRAGQAEGYTF.